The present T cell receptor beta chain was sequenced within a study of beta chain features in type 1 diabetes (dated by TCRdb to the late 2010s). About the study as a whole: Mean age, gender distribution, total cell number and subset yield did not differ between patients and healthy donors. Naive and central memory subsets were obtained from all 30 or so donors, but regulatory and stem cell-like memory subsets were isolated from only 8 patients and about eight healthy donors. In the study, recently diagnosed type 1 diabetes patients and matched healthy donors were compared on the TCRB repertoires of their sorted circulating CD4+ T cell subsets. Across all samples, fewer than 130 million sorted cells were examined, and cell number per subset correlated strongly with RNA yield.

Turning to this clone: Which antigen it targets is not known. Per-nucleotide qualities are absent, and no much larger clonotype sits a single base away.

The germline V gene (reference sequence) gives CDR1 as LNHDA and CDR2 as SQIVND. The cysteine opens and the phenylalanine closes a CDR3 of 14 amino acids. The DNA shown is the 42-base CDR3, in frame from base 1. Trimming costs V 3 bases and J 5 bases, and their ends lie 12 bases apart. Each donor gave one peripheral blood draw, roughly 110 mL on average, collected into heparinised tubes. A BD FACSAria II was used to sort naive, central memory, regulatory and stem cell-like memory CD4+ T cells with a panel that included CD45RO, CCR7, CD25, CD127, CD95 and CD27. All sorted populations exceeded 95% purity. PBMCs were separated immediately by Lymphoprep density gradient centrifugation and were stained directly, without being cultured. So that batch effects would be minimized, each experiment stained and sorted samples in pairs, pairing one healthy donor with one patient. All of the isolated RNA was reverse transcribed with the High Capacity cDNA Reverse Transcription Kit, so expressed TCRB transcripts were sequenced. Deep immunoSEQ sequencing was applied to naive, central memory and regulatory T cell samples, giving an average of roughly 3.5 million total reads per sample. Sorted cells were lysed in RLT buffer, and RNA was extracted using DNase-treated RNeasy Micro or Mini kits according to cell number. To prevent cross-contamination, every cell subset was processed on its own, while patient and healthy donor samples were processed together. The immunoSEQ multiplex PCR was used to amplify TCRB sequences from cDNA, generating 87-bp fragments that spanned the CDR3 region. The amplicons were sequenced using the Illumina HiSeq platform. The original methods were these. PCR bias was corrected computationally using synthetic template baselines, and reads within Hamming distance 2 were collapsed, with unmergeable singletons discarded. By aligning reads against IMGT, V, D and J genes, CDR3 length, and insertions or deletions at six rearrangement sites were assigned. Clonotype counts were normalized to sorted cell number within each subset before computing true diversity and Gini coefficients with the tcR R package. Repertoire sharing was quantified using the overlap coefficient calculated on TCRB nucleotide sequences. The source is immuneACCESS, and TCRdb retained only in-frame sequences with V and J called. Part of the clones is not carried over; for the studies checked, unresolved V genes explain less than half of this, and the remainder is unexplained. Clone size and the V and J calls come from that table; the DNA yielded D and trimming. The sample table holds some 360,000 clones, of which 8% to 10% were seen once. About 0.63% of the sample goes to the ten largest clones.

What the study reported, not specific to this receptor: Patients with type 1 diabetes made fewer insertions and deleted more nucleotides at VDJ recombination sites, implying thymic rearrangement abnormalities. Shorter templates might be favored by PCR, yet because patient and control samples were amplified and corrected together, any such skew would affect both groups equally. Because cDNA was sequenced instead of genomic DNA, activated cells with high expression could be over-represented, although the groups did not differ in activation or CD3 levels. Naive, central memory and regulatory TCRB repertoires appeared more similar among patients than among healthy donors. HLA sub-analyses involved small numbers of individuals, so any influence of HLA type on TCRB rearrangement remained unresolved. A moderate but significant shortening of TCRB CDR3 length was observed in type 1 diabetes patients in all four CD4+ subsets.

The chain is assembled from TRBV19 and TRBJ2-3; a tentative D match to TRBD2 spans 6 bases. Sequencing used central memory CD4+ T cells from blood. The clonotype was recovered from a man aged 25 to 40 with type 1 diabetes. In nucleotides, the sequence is TGTGCCAGTAGTATGAGGCGGGATAGAGATACGCAGTATTTT. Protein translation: CASSMRRDRDTQYF.